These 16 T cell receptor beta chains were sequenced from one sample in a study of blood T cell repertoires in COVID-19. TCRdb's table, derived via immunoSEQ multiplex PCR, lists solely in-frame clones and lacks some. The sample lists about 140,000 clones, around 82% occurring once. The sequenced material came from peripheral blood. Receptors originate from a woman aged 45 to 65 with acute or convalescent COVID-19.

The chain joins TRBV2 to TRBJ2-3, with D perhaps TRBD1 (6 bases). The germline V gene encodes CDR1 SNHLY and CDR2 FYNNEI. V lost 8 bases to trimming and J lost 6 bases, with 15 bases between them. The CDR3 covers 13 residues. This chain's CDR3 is CASFSQGEDTQYF. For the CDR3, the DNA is TGTGCCAGCTTTTCACAGGGAGAGGATACGCAGTATTTT. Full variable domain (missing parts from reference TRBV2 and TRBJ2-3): EPEVTQTPSHQVTQMGQEVILRCVPISNHLYFYWYRQILGQKVEFLVSFYNNEISEKSEIFDDQFSVERPDGSNFTLKIRSTKLEDSAMYFCASFSQGEDTQYFGPGTRLTVL.

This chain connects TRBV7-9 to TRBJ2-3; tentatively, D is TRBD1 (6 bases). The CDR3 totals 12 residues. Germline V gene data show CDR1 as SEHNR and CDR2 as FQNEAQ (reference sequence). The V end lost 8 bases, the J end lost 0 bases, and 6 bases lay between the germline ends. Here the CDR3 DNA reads TGTGCCAGCGGACAGAGCACAGATACGCAGTATTTT. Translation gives CASGQSTDTQYF.

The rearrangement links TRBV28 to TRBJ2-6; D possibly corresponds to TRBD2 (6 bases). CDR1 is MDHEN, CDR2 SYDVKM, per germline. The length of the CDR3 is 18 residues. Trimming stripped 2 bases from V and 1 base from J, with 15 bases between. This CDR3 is CASSLSPPGSSGANVLTF. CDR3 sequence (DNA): TGTGCCAGCAGTTTAAGCCCCCCCGGGAGTTCTGGGGCCAACGTCCTGACTTTC.

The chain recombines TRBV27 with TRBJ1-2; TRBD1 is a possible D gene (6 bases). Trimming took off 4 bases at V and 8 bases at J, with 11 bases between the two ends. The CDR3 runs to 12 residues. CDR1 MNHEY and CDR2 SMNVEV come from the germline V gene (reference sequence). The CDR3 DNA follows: TGTGCCAGCAGTTCGACAGGTCAAGGCTACACCTTC. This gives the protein CASSSTGQGYTF.

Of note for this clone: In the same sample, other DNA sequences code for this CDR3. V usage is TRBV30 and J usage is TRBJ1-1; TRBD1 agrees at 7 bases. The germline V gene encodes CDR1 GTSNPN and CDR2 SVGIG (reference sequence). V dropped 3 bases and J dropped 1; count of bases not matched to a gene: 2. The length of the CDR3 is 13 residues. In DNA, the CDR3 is TGTGCCTGGAGCCGGGACAGGAACACTGAAGCTTTCTTT. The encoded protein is CAWSRDRNTEAFF.

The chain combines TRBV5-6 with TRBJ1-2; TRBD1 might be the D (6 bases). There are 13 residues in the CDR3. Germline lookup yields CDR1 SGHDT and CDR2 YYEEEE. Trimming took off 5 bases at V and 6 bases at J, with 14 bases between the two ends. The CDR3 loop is CASRKQGADGYTF. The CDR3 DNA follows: TGTGCCAGCAGAAAACAGGGAGCGGATGGCTACACCTTC.

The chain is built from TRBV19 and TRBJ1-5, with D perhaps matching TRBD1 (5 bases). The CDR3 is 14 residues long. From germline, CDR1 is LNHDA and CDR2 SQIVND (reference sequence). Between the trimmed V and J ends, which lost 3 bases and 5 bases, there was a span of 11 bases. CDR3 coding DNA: TGTGCCAGTAGTATCGTTGGGGCAGATCAGCCCCAGCATTTT. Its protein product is CASSIVGADQPQHF.

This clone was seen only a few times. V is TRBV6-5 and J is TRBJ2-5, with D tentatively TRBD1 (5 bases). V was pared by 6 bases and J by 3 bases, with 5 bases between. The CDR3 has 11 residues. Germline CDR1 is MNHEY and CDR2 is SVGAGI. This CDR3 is CASRTEETQYF. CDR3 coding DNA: TGTGCCAGCAGGACAGAAGAGACCCAGTACTTC.

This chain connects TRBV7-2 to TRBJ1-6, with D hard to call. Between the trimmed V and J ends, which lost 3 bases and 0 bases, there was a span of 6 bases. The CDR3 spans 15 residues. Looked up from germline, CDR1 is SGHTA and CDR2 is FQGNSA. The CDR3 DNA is TGTGCCAGCAGCTTGAGTTTCTCCTATAATTCACCCCTCCACTTT. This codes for CASSLSFSYNSPLHF.

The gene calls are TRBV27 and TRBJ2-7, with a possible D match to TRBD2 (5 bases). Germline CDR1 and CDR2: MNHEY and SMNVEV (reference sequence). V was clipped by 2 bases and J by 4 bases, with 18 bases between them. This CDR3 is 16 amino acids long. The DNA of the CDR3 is TGTGCCAGCAGTTTAGACCCCAGCTTGGGAGTATACGAGCAGTACTTC. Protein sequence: CASSLDPSLGVYEQYF.

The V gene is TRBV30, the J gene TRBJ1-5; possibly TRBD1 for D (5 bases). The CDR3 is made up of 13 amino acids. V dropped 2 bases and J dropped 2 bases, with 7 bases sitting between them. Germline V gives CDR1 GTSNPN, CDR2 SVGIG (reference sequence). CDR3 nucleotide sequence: TGTGCCTGGAGTCTACAGGGCAATCAGCCCCAGCATTTT. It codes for CAWSLQGNQPQHF.

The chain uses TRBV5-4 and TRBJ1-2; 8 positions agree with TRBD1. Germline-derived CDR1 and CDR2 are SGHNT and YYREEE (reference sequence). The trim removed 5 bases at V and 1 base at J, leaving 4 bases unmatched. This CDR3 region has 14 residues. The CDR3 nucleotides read TGTGCCAGCAGTGCAGGGGGCAGTAACTATGGCTACACCTTC. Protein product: CASSAGGSNYGYTF.

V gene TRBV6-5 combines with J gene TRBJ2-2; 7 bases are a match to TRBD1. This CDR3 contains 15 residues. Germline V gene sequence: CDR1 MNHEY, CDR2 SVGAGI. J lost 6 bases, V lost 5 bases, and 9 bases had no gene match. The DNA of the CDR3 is TGTGCCAGCAGTAGACAGGGATTTTTCCCCGGGGAGCTGTTTTTT. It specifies CASSRQGFFPGELFF.

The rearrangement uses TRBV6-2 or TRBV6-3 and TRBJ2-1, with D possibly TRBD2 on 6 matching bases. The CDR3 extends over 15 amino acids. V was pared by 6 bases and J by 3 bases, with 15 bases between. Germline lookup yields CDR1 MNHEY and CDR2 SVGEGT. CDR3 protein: CASSSRDSLYNEQFF. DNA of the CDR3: TGTGCCAGCAGCAGCCGGGACTCCCTCTACAATGAGCAGTTCTTC.

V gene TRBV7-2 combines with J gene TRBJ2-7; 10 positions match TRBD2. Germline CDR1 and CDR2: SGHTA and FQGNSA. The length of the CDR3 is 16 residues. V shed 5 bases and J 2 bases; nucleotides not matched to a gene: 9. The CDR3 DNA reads TGTGCCAGCAGCCCGTCCGCTCTAGCGGGGGCCTACGAGCAGTACTTC. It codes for CASSPSALAGAYEQYF. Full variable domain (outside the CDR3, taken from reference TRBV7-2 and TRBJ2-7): GAGVSQSPSNKVTEKGKDVELRCDPISGHTALYWYRQSLGQGLEFLIYFQGNSAPDKSGLPSDRFSAERTGGSVSTLTIQRTQQEDSAVYLCASSPSALAGAYEQYFGPGTRLTVT.

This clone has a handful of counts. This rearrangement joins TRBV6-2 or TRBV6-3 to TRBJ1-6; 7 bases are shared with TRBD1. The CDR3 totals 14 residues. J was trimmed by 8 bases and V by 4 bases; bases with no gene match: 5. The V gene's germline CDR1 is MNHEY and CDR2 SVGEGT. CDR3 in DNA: TGTGCCAGCAGTTTGGCCAGGGGGGATTCACCCCTCCACTTT. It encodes CASSLARGDSPLHF.